This TCR beta chain was retrieved from a study of molecular identifiers for immune sequencing clone quantification. Each CDR3 protein gets one entry after TCRdb re-called the PCR reads with MiXCR. Among 60,000 to 75,000 distinct CDR3 sequences listed, 15% to 20% were seen once. The germline V gene encodes CDR1 SGDLS and CDR2 YYNGEE. V was cut by 0 bases and J by 2 bases, with 12 bases left in between. The length of the CDR3 is 15 residues. The chain joins TRBV9 to TRBJ2-7; a weak D match, TRBD2 (5 bases). Sequenced material: naive CD8+ T cells from blood, with Jurkat cell RNA spiked in. Subset denoted: FACS-sorted CD8+CD4-CCR7+CD45RA+ naive T cells. The source of this sequence is a human donor in good health. Some libraries in this study had Jurkat cell RNA spiked in. In nucleotides, the CDR3 is TGTGCCAGCAGCGTAGGGGCCGCTAGCCCCTACGAGCAGTACTTC. Translating it yields CASSVGAASPYEQYF.